This T cell receptor beta chain was recorded in a study of blood T cell repertoires in COVID-19. Study overall: Both acute and convalescent COVID-19 samples were obtained from the United States, Italy and Spain. The cDNA or gDNA used as material had been derived from T cells, B-cell-depleted T cells, or PBMCs.

Source study methods: Estimated nucleated cell counts came from reference gene primer amplification. Some clones are missing from TCRdb's copy, which holds only in-frame ones; the method was immunoSEQ multiplex PCR. V, J and clone size were drawn from that table, and D and trimming were deduced from the DNA. The sample lists hundreds of thousands of clones; 70% to 90% were seen once. Cohort allocation depended upon clinical history that participants reported. The CDR3 is made up of 13 amino acids. CDR1 is SGHDN and CDR2 is FVKESK in the germline V gene. The V end lost 0 bases, the J end lost 9 bases, and 11 bases lay between the germline ends.

The rearrangement uses TRBV14 and TRBJ1-1; D uncertain. The sequenced sample consisted of PBMCs or T cells enriched from blood (not recorded which). This receptor was identified in a woman aged 18-29 years with acute COVID-19. This CDR3 reads CASSQERRNQAFF. CDR3 coding DNA: TGTGCCAGCAGCCAAGAGAGGCGGAATCAAGCTTTCTTT.